This entry features one T cell receptor beta chain sequence. Its specificity is unknown. These data belong to a study of cytomegalovirus exposure and HLA in healthy donors. Germline lookup yields CDR1 SGHAT and CDR2 FQDESV (reference sequence). Trimming removed 1 base at V and 0 bases at J, with 4 bases between. The CDR3 is 13 amino acids. Use of 60 Vbeta and 13 Jbeta primers characterized the PCR. Clones were read by immunoSEQ multiplex PCR, and TCRdb kept only the in-frame ones, dropping some. The sample carries about 120,000 clones, just under 75% recorded once. The study's findings and limits: The classifier reportedly diagnosed cytomegalovirus status with high sensitivity and specificity. Analyses of presence/absence relied on an assumption of roughly uniform sequencing depth across donors.

The receptor comes from a human donor in good health. The chain recombines TRBV11-1 with TRBJ2-7; no firm D call. The sequencing sample was made of PBMCs. The chain's CDR3 is CASSLGASYEQYF. The CDR3 coding sequence is TGTGCCAGCAGCTTAGGGGCCTCCTACGAGCAGTACTTC.